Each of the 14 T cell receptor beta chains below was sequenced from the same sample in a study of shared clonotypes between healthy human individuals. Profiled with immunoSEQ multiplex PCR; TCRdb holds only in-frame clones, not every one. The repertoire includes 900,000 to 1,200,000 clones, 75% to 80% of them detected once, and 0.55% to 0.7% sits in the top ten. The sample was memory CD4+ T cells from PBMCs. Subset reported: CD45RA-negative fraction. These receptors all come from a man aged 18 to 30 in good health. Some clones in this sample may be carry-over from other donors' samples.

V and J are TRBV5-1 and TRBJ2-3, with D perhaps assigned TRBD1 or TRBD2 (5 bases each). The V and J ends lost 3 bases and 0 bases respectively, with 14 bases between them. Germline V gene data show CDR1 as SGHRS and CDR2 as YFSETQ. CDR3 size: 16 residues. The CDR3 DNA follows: TGCGCCAGCAGCTCCGGAGGCCAGGGAAGCACAGATACGCAGTATTTT. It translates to CASSSGGQGSTDTQYF. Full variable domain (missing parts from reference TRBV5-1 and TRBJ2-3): KAGVTQTPRYLIKTRGQQVTLSCSPISGHRSVSWYQQTPGQGLQFLFEYFSETQRNKGNFPGRFSGRQFSNSRSEMNVSTLELGDSALYLCASSSGGQGSTDTQYFGPGTRLTVL.

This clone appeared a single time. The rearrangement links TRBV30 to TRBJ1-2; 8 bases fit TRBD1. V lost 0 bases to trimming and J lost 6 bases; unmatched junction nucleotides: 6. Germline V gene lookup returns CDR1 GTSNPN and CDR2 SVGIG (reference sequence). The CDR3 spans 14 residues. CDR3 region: CAWSVRNRGDGYTF. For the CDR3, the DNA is TGTGCCTGGAGTGTAAGGAACAGGGGGGATGGCTACACCTTC.

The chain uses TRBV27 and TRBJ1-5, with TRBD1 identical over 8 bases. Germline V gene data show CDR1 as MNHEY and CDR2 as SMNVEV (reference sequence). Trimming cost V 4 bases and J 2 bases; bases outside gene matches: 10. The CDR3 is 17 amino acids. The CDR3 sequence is CASSSTKQGGGNQPQHF. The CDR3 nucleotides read TGTGCCAGCAGTTCCACGAAACAGGGGGGCGGCAATCAGCCCCAGCATTTT.

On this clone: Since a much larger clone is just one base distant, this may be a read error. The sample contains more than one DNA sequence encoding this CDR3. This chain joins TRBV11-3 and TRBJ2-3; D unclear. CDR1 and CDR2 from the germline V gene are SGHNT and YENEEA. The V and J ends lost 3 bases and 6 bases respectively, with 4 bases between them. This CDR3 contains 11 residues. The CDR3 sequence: CASSLGDTQYF. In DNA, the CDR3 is TGTGCCAGCAGCTTGGGGGATACGCAGTATTTT. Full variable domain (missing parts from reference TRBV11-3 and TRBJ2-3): EAGVVQSPRYKIIEKKQPVAFWCNPISGHNTLYWYLQNLGQGPELLIRYENEEAVDDSQLPKDRFSAERLKGVDSTLKIQPAELGDSAVYLCASSLGDTQYFGPGTRLTVL.

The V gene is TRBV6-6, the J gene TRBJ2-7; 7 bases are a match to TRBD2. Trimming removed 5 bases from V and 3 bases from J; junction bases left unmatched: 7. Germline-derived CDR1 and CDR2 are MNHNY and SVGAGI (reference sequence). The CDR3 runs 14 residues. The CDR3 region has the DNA TGTGCCAGCAGTCGCCTGGGCGGGAGCTACGAGCAGTACTTC. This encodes CASSRLGGSYEQYF.

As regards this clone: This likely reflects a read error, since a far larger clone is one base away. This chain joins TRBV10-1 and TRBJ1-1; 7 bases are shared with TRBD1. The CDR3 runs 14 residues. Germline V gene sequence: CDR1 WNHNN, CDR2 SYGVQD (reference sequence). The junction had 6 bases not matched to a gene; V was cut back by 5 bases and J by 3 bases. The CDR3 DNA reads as TGCGCCAGCAGTAAGGGACAGATGGACACTGAAGCTTTCTTT. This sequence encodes CASSKGQMDTEAFF.

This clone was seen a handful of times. The CDR3: CASSLGQGFHNEQFF. The CDR3 DNA reads TGTGCCAGCAGTTTAGGGCAGGGGTTCCACAATGAGCAGTTCTTC. The chain employs TRBV28 and TRBJ2-1; perhaps TRBD1 as D (6 bases). V gave up 2 bases and J gave up 5 bases, with 13 bases separating them. This CDR3 has 15 amino acids. CDR1 and CDR2 (germline): MDHEN, SYDVKM.

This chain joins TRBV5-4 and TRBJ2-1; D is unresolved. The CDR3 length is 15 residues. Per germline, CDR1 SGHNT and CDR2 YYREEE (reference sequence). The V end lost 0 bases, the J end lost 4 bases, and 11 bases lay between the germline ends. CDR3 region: CASSLGQVTYNEQFF. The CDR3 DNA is TGTGCCAGCAGCTTGGGGCAGGTCACTTACAATGAGCAGTTCTTC.

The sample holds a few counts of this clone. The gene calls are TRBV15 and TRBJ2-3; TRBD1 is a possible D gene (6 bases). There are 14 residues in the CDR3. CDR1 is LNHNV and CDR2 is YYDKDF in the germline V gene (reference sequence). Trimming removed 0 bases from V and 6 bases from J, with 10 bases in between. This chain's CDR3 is CATSRDSRGDTQYF. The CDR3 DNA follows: TGTGCCACCAGCAGAGATAGTAGGGGGGATACGCAGTATTTT.

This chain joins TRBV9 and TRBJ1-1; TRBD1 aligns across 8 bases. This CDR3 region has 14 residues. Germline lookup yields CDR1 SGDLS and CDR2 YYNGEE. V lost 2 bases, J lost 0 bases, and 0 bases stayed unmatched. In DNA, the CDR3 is TGTGCCAGCAGCGTGGGACAGGTGAACACTGAAGCTTTCTTT. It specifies CASSVGQVNTEAFF. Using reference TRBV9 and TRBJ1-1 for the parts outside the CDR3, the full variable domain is DSGVTQTPKHLITATGQRVTLRCSPRSGDLSVYWYQQSLDQGLQFLIQYYNGEERAKGNILERFSAQQFPDLHSELNLSSLELGDSALYFCASSVGQVNTEAFFGQGTRLTVV.

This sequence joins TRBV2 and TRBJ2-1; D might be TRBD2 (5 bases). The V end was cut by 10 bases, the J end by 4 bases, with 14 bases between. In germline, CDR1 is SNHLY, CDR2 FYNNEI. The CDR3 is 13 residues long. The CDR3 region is CATWGVKYNEQFF. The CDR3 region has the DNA TGTGCCACATGGGGAGTTAAGTACAATGAGCAGTTCTTC.

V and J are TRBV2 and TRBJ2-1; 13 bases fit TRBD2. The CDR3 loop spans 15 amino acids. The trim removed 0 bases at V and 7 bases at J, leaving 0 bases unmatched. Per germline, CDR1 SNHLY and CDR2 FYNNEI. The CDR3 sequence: CASSEATSGGNEQFF. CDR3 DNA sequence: TGTGCCAGCAGTGAAGCGACTAGCGGGGGGAATGAGCAGTTCTTC.

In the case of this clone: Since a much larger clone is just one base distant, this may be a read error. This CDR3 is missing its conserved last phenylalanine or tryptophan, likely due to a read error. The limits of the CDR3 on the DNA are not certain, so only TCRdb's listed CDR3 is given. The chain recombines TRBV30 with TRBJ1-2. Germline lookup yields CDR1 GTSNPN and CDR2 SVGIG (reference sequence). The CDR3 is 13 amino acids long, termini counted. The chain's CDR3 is CAYKLTRGYGCTL.

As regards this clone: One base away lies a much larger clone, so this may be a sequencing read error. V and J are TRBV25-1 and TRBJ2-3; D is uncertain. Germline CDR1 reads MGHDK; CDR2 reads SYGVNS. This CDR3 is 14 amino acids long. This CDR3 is CACSDPVGTDTQYF. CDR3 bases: TGTGCCTGCAGTGACCCTGTGGGCACAGATACGCAGTATTTT.